This TCR beta chain was profiled in a study of blood T cell repertoires in COVID-19. As for the study in general: Acute and convalescent COVID-19 samples came from the United States, Italy and Spain. Sample material is recorded as cDNA or gDNA derived from T cells, B-cell-depleted T cells, or PBMCs.

The Seattle patients, enrolled during active infection, were followed longitudinally. How the authors handled the data: Nucleated cell counts were estimated from reference gene primer amplification. Clones were read by immunoSEQ multiplex PCR, and TCRdb kept only the in-frame ones, dropping some. V, J and clone size reflect that table, while D and trimming were determined from the DNA. This table holds about 330,000 clones, roughly 87% found once. The specimen sequenced was peripheral blood. This sequence was found in a young man with COVID-19, enrolled during active disease.

CDR3 in amino acids: CATLGQSTGELFF. The CDR3 DNA sequence: TGTGCCACCCTGGGACAGTCGACCGGGGAGCTGTTTTTT. V is TRBV19 and J is TRBJ2-2; 7 bases are shared with TRBD1. Looked up from germline, CDR1 is LNHDA and CDR2 is SQIVND (reference sequence). This CDR3 contains 13 residues. Trimming at V came to 10 bases and at J to 5 bases, leaving 7 bases not matched to a gene.